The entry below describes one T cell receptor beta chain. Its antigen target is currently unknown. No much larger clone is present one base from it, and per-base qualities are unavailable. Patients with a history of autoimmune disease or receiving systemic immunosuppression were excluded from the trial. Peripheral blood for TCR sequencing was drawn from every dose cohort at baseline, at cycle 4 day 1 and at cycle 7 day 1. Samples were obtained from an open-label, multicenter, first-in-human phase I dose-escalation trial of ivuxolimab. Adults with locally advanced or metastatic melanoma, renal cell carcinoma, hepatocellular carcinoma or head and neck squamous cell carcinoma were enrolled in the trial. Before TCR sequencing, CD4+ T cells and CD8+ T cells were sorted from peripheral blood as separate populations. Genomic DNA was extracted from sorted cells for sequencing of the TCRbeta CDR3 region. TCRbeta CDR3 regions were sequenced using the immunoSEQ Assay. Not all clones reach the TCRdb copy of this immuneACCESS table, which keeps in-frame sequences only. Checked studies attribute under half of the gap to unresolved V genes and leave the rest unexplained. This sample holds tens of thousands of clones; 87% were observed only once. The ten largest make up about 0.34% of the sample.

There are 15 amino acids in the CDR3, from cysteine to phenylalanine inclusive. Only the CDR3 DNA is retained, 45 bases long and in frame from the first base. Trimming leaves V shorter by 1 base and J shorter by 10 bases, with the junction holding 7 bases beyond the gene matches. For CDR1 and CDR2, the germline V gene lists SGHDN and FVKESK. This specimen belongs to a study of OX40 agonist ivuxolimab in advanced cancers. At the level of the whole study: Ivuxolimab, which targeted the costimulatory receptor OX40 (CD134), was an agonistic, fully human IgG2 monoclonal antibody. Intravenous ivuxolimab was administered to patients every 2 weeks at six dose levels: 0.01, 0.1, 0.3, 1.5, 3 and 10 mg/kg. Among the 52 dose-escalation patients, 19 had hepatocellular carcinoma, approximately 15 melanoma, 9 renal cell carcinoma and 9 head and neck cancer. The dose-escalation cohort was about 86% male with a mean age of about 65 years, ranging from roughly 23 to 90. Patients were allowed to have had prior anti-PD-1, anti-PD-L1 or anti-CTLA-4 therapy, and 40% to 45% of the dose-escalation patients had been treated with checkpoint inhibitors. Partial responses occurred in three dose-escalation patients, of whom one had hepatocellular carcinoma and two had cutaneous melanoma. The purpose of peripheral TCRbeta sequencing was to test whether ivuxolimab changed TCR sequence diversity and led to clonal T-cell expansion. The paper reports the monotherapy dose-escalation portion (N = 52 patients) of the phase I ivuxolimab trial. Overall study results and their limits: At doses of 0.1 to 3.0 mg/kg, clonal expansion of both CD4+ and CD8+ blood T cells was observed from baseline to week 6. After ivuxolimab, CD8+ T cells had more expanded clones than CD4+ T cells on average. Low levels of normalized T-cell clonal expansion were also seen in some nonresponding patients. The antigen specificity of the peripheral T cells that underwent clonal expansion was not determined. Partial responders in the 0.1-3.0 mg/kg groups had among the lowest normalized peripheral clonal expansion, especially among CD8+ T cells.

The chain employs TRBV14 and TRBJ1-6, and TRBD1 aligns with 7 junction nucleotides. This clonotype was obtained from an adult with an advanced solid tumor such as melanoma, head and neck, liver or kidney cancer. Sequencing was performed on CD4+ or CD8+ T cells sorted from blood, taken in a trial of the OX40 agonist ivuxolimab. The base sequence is TGTGCCAGCAGCCAAGTGCAAGGGGGCTTCTCACCCCTCCACTTT. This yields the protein CASSQVQGGFSPLHF.